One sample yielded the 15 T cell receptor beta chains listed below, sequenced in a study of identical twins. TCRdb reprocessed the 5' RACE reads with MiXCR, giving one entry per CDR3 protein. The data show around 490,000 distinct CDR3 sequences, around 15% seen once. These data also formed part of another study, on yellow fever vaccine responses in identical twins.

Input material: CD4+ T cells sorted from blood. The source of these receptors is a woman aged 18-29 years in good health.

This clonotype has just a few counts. This chain's CDR3 is CSASSLWGSSDSNEQFF. The CDR3 nucleotides are TGCAGTGCTAGCTCTCTGTGGGGTAGCTCAGACTCCAATGAGCAGTTCTTC. V and J are TRBV20-1 and TRBJ2-1; D is uncertain. Germline V gives CDR1 DFQATT, CDR2 SNEGSKA (reference sequence). The V and J ends lost 3 bases and 6 bases respectively, with 24 bases between them. The CDR3 spans 17 residues.

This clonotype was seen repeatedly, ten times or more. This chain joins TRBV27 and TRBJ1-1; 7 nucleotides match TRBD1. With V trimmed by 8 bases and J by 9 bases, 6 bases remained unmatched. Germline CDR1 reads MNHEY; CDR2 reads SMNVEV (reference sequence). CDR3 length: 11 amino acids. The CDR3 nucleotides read TGTGCCAGCCGCAAGACAGGGCAAGCTTTCTTT. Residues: CASRKTGQAFF.

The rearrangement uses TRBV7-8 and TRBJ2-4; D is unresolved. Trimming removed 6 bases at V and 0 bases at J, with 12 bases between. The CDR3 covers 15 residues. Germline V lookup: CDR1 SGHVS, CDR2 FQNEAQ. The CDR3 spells CASRGNDGAKNIQYF. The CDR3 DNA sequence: TGTGCCAGCAGAGGGAACGACGGAGCCAAAAACATTCAGTACTTC.

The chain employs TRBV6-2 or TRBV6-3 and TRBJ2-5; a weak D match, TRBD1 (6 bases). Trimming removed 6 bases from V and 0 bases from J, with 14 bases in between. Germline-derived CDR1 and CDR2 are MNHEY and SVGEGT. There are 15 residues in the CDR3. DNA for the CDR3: TGTGCCAGCAGCAGCGGACAGAACCACCAAGAGACCCAGTACTTC. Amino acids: CASSSGQNHQETQYF.

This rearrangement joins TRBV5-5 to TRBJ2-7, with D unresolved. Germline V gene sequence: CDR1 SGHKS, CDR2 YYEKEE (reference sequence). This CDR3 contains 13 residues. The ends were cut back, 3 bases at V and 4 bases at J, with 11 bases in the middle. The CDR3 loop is CASSSPLVYEQYF. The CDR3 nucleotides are TGTGCCAGCAGCTCACCGTTAGTTTACGAGCAGTACTTC.

Written as DNA, the CDR3 is TGTGCCAGCAGACTCTCCAGGGGGGGTCCCTACGAGCAGTACTTC. The encoded protein is CASRLSRGGPYEQYF. V usage is TRBV12-3 or TRBV12-4 and J usage is TRBJ2-7, with D perhaps TRBD1 or TRBD2 (7 bases each). This CDR3 spans 15 amino acids. The ends were cut back, 6 bases at V and 2 bases at J, with 17 bases in the middle.

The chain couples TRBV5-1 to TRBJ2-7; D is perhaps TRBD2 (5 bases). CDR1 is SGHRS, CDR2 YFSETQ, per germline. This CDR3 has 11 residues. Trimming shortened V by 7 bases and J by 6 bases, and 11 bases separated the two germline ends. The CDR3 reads CASSMAGEQYF. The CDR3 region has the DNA TGCGCCAGCTCGATGGCGGGCGAGCAGTACTTC.

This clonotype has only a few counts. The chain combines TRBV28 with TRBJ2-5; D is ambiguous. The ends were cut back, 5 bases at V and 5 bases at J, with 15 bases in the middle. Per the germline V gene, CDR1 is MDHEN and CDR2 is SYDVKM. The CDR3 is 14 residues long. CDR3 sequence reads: CASSTPDISETQYF. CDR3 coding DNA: TGTGCCAGCAGTACTCCCGACATATCTGAGACCCAGTACTTC.

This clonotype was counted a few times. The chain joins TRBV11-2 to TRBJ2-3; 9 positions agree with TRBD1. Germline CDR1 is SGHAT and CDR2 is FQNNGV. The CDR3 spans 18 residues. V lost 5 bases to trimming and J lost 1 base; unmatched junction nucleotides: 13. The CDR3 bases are TGTGCCAGCAGCAACACCGGCCCGAACAGGGGGCGCACAGATACGCAGTATTTT. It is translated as CASSNTGPNRGRTDTQYF.

DNA for the CDR3: TGTGCCAGCAGTTCCACCCGGAGAGTTGAAAAACTGTTTTTT. Translation: CASSSTRRVEKLFF. The chain recombines TRBV6-5 with TRBJ1-4; no clear D. CDR1 and CDR2 (germline): MNHEY, SVGAGI. The CDR3 length is 14 residues. Trimming removed 4 bases at V and 7 bases at J, with 13 bases between.

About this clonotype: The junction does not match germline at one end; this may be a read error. This CDR3 reads CASLSGASVLTF. CDR3 DNA sequence: TGTGCCAGCCTATCTGGGGCCAGCGTCCTGACTTTC. This sequence joins TRBV28 and TRBJ2-6; D might be TRBD1 (5 bases). CDR3 length: 12 residues. In germline, CDR1 is MDHEN, CDR2 SYDVKM.

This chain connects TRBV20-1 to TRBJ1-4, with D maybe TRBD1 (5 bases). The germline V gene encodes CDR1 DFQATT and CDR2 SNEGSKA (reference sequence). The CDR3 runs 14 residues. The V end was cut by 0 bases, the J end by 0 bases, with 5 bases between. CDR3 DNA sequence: TGCAGTGCTAGAGAGGGGGCAACTAATGAAAAACTGTTTTTT. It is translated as CSAREGATNEKLFF.

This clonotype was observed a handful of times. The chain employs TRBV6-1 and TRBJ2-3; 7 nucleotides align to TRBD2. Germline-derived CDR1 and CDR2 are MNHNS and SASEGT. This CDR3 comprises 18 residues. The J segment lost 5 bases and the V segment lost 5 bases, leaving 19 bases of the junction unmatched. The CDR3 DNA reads TGTGCCAGCAGTCTCACTAAAAAACGAATAGCGGGTCGAGATACGCAGTATTTT. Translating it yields CASSLTKKRIAGRDTQYF.

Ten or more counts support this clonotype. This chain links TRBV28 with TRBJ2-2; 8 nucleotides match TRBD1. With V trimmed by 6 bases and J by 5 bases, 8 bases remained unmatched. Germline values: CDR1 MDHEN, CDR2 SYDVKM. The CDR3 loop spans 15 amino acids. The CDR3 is CASRRQGRRTGELFF. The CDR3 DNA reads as TGTGCCAGCAGACGACAGGGGCGGCGAACCGGGGAGCTGTTTTTT.

The CDR3 reads CASSQDQGGGGELFF. CDR3 sequence (DNA): TGTGCCAGCAGCCAAGACCAGGGGGGTGGCGGGGAGCTGTTTTTT. The chain is built from TRBV4-2 and TRBJ2-2; the D gene is possibly TRBD1 (7 bases). V was trimmed by 0 bases and J by 7 bases, leaving 12 bases between them. Germline CDR1 and CDR2: LGHNA and YNFKEQ. The CDR3 covers 15 residues.